This T cell receptor (beta chain) emerged from a study of shared T cell receptors in the human thymus. The protocol was immunoSEQ multiplex PCR, while the TCRdb copy is restricted to in-frame clones and leaves out a portion. This table holds about 660,000 clones, approximately 90% found once. The sample was also linked to a second study, of human thymus T cells. That work states: Unrelated individuals were reported by related research to share highly overlapping thymic repertoires.

The TCR originated in a boy in the first two years of life with a congenital heart defect. The material sequenced was thymocytes.

The CDR3 DNA reads TGCGCCAGCAGAACCTGGGGGGGGACAGATACGCAGTATTTT. This codes for CASRTWGGTDTQYF. This rearrangement joins TRBV5-1 to TRBJ2-3; 7 bases line up with TRBD2. Germline values: CDR1 SGHRS, CDR2 YFSETQ. V trimming: 5 bases; J trimming: 3 bases; junction bases outside the gene matches: 6. There are 14 residues in the CDR3.